Listed here is a single T cell receptor beta chain. This specimen belongs to a study of identical twins. TCRdb reprocessed the 5' RACE reads with MiXCR, giving one entry per CDR3 protein. The sample records some 570,000 distinct CDR3 sequences, approximately 20% being singletons. CDR3 size: 15 residues. Germline V gene lookup returns CDR1 MDHEN and CDR2 SYDVKM. Deletions cut 6 bases from V and 0 bases from J, with 9 bases between. The same specimen was also included in a second study, on yellow fever vaccine responses in identical twins.

The source is a woman aged 18-29 years in good health. The chain has TRBV28 and TRBJ1-6; D gene unclear. The material sequenced was CD4+ T cells sorted from blood. The CDR3 bases are TGTGCCAGCAGCCCTCCTGTCTCCTATAATTCACCCCTCCACTTT. Its translation is CASSPPVSYNSPLHF.